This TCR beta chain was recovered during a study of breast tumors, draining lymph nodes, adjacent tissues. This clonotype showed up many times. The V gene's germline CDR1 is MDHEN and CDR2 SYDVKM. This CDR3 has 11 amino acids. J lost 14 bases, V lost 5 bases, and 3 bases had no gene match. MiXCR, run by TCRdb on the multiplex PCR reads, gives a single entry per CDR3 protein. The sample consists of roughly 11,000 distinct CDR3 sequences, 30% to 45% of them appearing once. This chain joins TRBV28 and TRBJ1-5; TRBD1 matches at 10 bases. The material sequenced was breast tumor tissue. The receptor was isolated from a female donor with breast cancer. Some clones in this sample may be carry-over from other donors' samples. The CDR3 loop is CASSRGQGEHF. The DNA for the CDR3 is TGTGCCAGCAGTCGTGGACAGGGGGAGCATTTT. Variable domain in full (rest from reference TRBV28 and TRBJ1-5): DVKVTQSSRYLVKRTGEKVFLECVQDMDHENMFWYRQDPGLGLRLIYFSYDVKMKEKGDIPEGYSVSREKKERFSLILESASTNQTSMYLCASSRGQGEHFGDGTRLSIL.